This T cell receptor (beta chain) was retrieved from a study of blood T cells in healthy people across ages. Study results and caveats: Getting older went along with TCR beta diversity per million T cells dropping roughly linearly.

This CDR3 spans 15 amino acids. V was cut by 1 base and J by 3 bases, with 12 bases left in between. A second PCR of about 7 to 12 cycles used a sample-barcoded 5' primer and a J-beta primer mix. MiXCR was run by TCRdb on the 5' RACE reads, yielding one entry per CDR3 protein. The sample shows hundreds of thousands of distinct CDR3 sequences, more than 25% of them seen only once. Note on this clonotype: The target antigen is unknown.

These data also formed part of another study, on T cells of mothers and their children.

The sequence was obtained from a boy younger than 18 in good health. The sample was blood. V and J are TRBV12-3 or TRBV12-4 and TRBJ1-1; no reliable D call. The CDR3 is CASSLGRPDDTEAFF. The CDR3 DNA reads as TGTGCCAGCAGTTTAGGGCGTCCGGATGACACTGAAGCTTTCTTT.